This T cell receptor (beta chain) was sequenced in a study of STAT5B mutations in CD4+ large granular lymphocyte leukemia. General observations from the study: Compared with healthy controls (2/35), patient top clones favored TRBV06 (8/27).

The CDR3 spans 15 residues. The ends lost 3 bases at V and 1 base at J; junction bases unmatched: 5. Looked up from germline, CDR1 is SGHRS and CDR2 is YFSETQ. This clone was counted only a few times. The antigen is not known. Sequencing used immunoSEQ multiplex PCR; TCRdb keeps in-frame clones, though not all of them. This repertoire shows 20,000 or so clones, less than 85% found once; its top ten account for roughly 13%. Sequencing input: CD4+ T cells from blood buffy coats. The receptor's source is a human donor in good health. The chain joins TRBV5-1 to TRBJ1-1, with TRBD1 matching over 8 bases. CDR3 nucleotide sequence: TGCGCCAGCAGCTCTAGGGGACAGGAGAACACTGAAGCTTTCTTT. Protein sequence: CASSSRGQENTEAFF.